Listed here are 5 T cell receptor beta chains from one sample, sequenced in a study of T cells after yellow fever vaccination. TCRdb re-called the 5' RACE reads through MiXCR, storing one row per CDR3 protein. The sample lists around 250,000 distinct CDR3 sequences, less than 8.5% occurring once. This sample comprised CD4+ T cells sorted from PBMCs, obtained 15 days after the yellow fever booster vaccination. The receptors originated from a man younger than 45 who received the YFV17D yellow fever vaccine.

This chain links TRBV29-1 with TRBJ2-5; 7 nucleotides align to TRBD1. V trimming: 5 bases; J trimming: 5 bases; junction bases outside the gene matches: 5. Germline CDR1 is SQVTM and CDR2 is ANQGSEA. The CDR3 length is 12 residues. The CDR3 DNA reads TGCAGCGTTTCAGGGGGTGAGGAGACCCAGTACTTC. Translated, it gives CSVSGGEETQYF.

This rearrangement joins TRBV5-1 to TRBJ2-3; 8 bases agree with TRBD2. J lost 6 bases, V lost 0 bases, and 6 bases had no gene match. Germline V gene sequence: CDR1 SGHRS, CDR2 YFSETQ. There are 15 residues in the CDR3. The CDR3: CASSLGAGEGDTQYF. The CDR3 bases are TGCGCCAGCAGCTTGGGAGCGGGAGAAGGGGATACGCAGTATTTT.

This clonotype was picked up a small number of times. DNA for the CDR3: TGTGCCAGCAACCTCCGGGACATTAACTCCTACGAGCAGTACTTC. This gives the protein CASNLRDINSYEQYF. The genes are TRBV6-2 or TRBV6-3 and TRBJ2-7; possibly TRBD1 for D (6 bases). Per germline, CDR1 MNHEY and CDR2 SVGEGT. Trimming left V 7 bases short and J 0 bases short, with 16 bases between. The CDR3 loop spans 15 amino acids.

Details on this clonotype: One base away lies a much larger clone, so this may be a sequencing read error. V gene TRBV9 combines with J gene TRBJ2-1, with 7 bases that match TRBD2. Germline loops: CDR1 SGDLS, CDR2 YYNGEE. The length of the CDR3 is 15 residues. With V trimmed by 4 bases and J by 5 bases, 9 bases remained unmatched. DNA of the CDR3: TGTGCCAGCAGCTATACTATCGGGAGGAACAATGAGCAGTTCTTC. Translation gives CASSYTIGRNNEQFF.

At least ten counts were recorded for this clonotype. The chain combines TRBV5-1 with TRBJ2-1, with TRBD1 matching 7 bases. Looked up from germline, CDR1 is SGHRS and CDR2 is YFSETQ. CDR3 length: 17 amino acids. J was trimmed by 0 bases and V by 1 base; bases with no gene match: 7. DNA of the CDR3: TGCGCCAGCAGCTTGTTTGGCCGGGACAGCTCCTACAATGAGCAGTTCTTC. Its translation is CASSLFGRDSSYNEQFF.